The next 15 T cell receptor beta chains were all read from a single sample in a study of memory CD4+ T cells and cytomegalovirus serostatus. The sort gate was single viable CD3+CD4+CD8-CD45RO+ cells for memory CD4+ T cells. Clones were read by immunoSEQ multiplex PCR, and TCRdb kept only the in-frame ones, dropping some. In the table there are around 50,000 clones, roughly 78% of which are singletons. Sequenced sample: memory CD4+ T cells from blood. The source of these receptors is an adult in good health and CMV-seronegative.

This clone occurred a few times. V is TRBV11-1 and J is TRBJ1-1; D remains unclear. V gave up 3 bases and J gave up 1 base, with 6 bases separating them. In germline, CDR1 is SGHAT, CDR2 FQDESV (reference sequence). The CDR3 loop spans 13 amino acids. The CDR3 here is CASSFMGNTEAFF. CDR3 nucleotides: TGTGCCAGCAGCTTTATGGGGAACACTGAAGCTTTCTTT.

The chain carries TRBV4-2 and TRBJ2-2; 10 bases are shared with TRBD1. The CDR3 extends over 14 amino acids. Germline CDR1 and CDR2: LGHNA and YNFKEQ. Trimming took 5 bases from V and 3 from J; bases not matched to a gene: 0. The CDR3 is CASSGTGDTGELFF. The CDR3, as DNA: TGTGCCAGCAGCGGGACAGGGGACACCGGGGAGCTGTTTTTT.

This clone was seen once. CDR3 in amino acids: CASSLRGQNTEAFF. The DNA for the CDR3 is TGTGCCAGCTCACTAAGGGGGCAGAACACTGAAGCTTTCTTT. The chain couples TRBV18 to TRBJ1-1; TRBD1 aligns across 7 bases. Germline V CDR1 and CDR2: KGHSH, LQKENI. J gave up 1 base and V 4 bases, and 3 bases lay outside the gene matches. The CDR3 runs 14 residues.

The V gene is TRBV4-3, the J gene TRBJ2-1; D perhaps matches TRBD2 (7 bases). The V gene's germline CDR1 is LGHNA and CDR2 YSLEER. V was shortened by 1 base and J by 5 bases, with 12 bases between the two germline ends. This CDR3 region has 15 residues. CDR3 protein: CASSQVSGDNNEQFF. The CDR3 DNA follows: TGCGCCAGCAGCCAAGTCAGCGGGGACAACAATGAGCAGTTCTTC.

The rearrangement links TRBV28 to TRBJ1-4; D unclear. The CDR3 is 17 amino acids. The V gene lost 5 bases and the J gene lost 3 bases, with 19 bases spanning the gap. The germline gives CDR1 MDHEN, CDR2 SYDVKM. CDR3 region: CASSLQRNRGANEKLFF. The DNA of the CDR3 is TGTGCCAGCAGTCTACAGAGAAACCGTGGGGCTAATGAAAAACTGTTTTTT.

The rearrangement links TRBV11-2 to TRBJ2-6; 11 bases match TRBD1. Looked up from germline, CDR1 is SGHAT and CDR2 is FQNNGV. The CDR3 spans 18 residues. V gave up 1 base and J gave up 0 bases; unmatched junction bases: 2. The CDR3 sequence is CASSLGTGGLSGANVLTF. The CDR3 DNA reads TGTGCCAGCAGCTTAGGGACAGGGGGCCTCTCTGGGGCCAACGTCCTGACTTTC.

The V call is TRBV6-6, the J call TRBJ1-2; D uncertain. Germline loops: CDR1 MNHNY, CDR2 SVGAGI (reference sequence). The CDR3 covers 12 residues. V was pared by 8 bases and J by 2 bases, with 9 bases between. The CDR3 loop reads CASLRTNYGYTF. CDR3 DNA sequence: TGTGCCAGCCTAAGGACGAACTATGGCTACACCTTC.

The rearrangement links TRBV9 to TRBJ2-5; D uncertain. The germline V and J ends were trimmed by 4 bases and 5 bases, with 9 bases remaining between them. Germline V lookup: CDR1 SGDLS, CDR2 YYNGEE. The CDR3 is 12 residues long. CDR3 DNA: TGTGCCAGCAGCTCCACCGGGGAGACCCAGTACTTC. Translation: CASSSTGETQYF.

In this sample, this clone turned up a few times. The genes are TRBV7-3 and TRBJ1-1, with a tentative D call TRBD1 (5 bases). The length of the CDR3 is 16 residues. V was trimmed by 5 bases and J by 0 bases, leaving 16 bases between them. Germline CDR1 and CDR2: SGHTA and FQGTGA. The CDR3 reads CASSTQGAGMNTEAFF. DNA of the CDR3: TGTGCCAGCAGCACCCAAGGGGCCGGGATGAACACTGAAGCTTTCTTT.

This clone was picked up a small number of times. The chain has TRBV4-3 and TRBJ1-2; 9 nucleotides line up with TRBD1. Trimming at V came to 4 bases and at J to 4 bases, leaving 7 bases not matched to a gene. The germline CDR1 and CDR2 sequences are LGHNA and YSLEER. This CDR3 comprises 15 residues. In DNA, the CDR3 is TGCGCCAGCAGCCCAGGACAGGGGATGGGCTATGGCTACACCTTC. This translates into CASSPGQGMGYGYTF.

This clone was observed a few times. The chain couples TRBV28 to TRBJ1-3; D is possibly TRBD1 (5 bases). The CDR3 covers 17 residues. Germline V gene sequence: CDR1 MDHEN, CDR2 SYDVKM. Trimming removed 4 bases from V and 0 bases from J, with 16 bases in between. CDR3 amino acids: CASSSYKTAVSGNTIYF. The CDR3 nucleotides are TGTGCCAGCAGTTCATATAAGACAGCCGTCTCTGGAAACACCATATATTTT.

The chain has TRBV5-8 and TRBJ1-2; D is possibly TRBD1 (6 bases). Germline loops: CDR1 SGHTS, CDR2 YDEGEE. The CDR3 covers 14 residues. V lost 5 bases to trimming and J lost 1 base, with 12 bases between them. The CDR3 loop reads CASSRRGFNYGYTF. The DNA of the CDR3 is TGTGCCAGCAGTCGGAGGGGGTTTAACTATGGCTACACCTTC.

This clone was picked up a small number of times. The CDR3 region is CASSLATGGDGYTF. CDR3 DNA sequence: TGCGCCAGCAGCTTGGCGACAGGGGGTGATGGCTACACCTTC. The J gene is TRBJ1-2, the V gene TRBV5-1; TRBD1 matches at 9 bases. V shed 0 bases, J shed 6 bases, and the junction held 3 bases outside the gene matches. Germline CDR1 is SGHRS and CDR2 is YFSETQ. The CDR3 runs 14 residues.

This clone was counted between two and nine times. The J gene is TRBJ2-1, the V gene TRBV11-2; D not certain. Trimming pared 5 bases from V and 10 bases from J, leaving 12 bases between. CDR1 and CDR2 (germline): SGHAT, FQNNGV. The CDR3 loop spans 12 amino acids. The CDR3 coding sequence is TGTGCCAGCAGCCCCGAGGTTCGGGAGCAGTTCTTC. It yields the protein CASSPEVREQFF.

There are a few counts of this clone. The chain recombines TRBV19 with TRBJ2-7; TRBD1 matches at 7 bases. The V segment lost 7 bases and the J segment 2 bases; nucleotides outside the gene matches: 11. Germline V gives CDR1 LNHDA, CDR2 SQIVND (reference sequence). The length of the CDR3 is 15 residues. This CDR3 is CASTPRGGPTYEQYF. Written as DNA, the CDR3 is TGTGCCAGTACCCCGAGAGGGGGCCCCACCTACGAGCAGTACTTC.